These 27 T cell receptor beta chains originate from one sample sequenced in a study of vaccination and CD4 T cells after COVID-19. Cultured CD4+ T cell DNA was sequenced using the Oncomine TCR Beta short-read assay. One entry per CDR3 protein, called by TCRdb with MiXCR from the PCR reads. The table records 10,000 or so distinct CDR3 sequences, roughly half of them present only once. The treatment is: roughly ten-day PBMC culture with coronavirus spike peptide pools or control peptides (ViraFEST assay). These receptors are not linked to any known antigen. The sample comprised CD4+ T cells from blood, cultured in vitro. These receptors were taken from a human donor who had recovered from COVID-19.

The chain links TRBV18 to TRBJ2-7, with D unclear. Germline CDR1 is KGHSH and CDR2 is LQKENI. This CDR3 spans 13 amino acids. With 5 bases removed from V and 3 bases from J, the gap between germline ends came to 11 bases. This chain's CDR3 is CASSSQQVYEQYF. For the CDR3, the DNA is TGTGCCAGCTCATCCCAGCAGGTCTACGAGCAGTACTTC.

This chain connects TRBV11-2 to TRBJ2-3; D may match TRBD1 or TRBD2 (6 bases each). CDR3 length: 16 amino acids. CDR1 is SGHAT, CDR2 FQNNGV, per germline. Trimming took 1 base from V and 0 from J, leaving 11 bases between them. The CDR3 region is CASSLGRGPSTDTQYF. DNA for the CDR3: TGTGCCAGCAGCTTAGGTCGGGGGCCGAGCACAGATACGCAGTATTTT.

This clonotype has just a few counts. The rearrangement uses TRBV12-3 or TRBV12-4 and TRBJ2-7, with 8 bases aligning to TRBD1. V lost 3 bases, J lost 5 bases, and 9 bases stayed unmatched. This CDR3 is built from 15 residues. This CDR3 reads CASSFYRGSKHEQYF. The CDR3 bases are TGTGCCAGCAGTTTCTACAGGGGGAGTAAGCACGAGCAGTACTTC.

The J gene is TRBJ2-2, the V gene TRBV6-2 or TRBV6-3; TRBD1 aligns across 7 bases. The CDR3 is made up of 14 amino acids. Germline V gene data show CDR1 as MNHEY and CDR2 as SVGEGT. V lost 4 bases to trimming and J lost 6 bases; unmatched junction nucleotides: 5. CDR3 DNA sequence: TGTGCCAGCAGTTGGGGACAGACTCCCGGGGAGCTGTTTTTT. Its protein is CASSWGQTPGELFF.

This clonotype was seen only a few times. V is TRBV6-4 and J is TRBJ2-2; D may be TRBD1 or TRBD2 (5 bases each). V was trimmed by 6 bases and J by 1 base, leaving 15 bases between them. The CDR3 extends over 16 amino acids. Per germline, CDR1 MRHNA and CDR2 SNTAGT. The CDR3 bases are TGTGCCAGCAGCCGAACCGGGACGGTGAACACCGGGGAGCTGTTTTTT. Translated, it gives CASSRTGTVNTGELFF.

The V and J genes are TRBV6-1 and TRBJ2-5; D possibly matches TRBD1 or TRBD2 (6 bases each). Trimming left V 2 bases short and J 7 bases short, with 11 bases between. CDR1 and CDR2 (germline): MNHNS, SASEGT. The CDR3 runs 13 residues. This CDR3 is CASSESGAGTQYF. Here the CDR3 DNA reads TGTGCCAGCAGTGAATCGGGGGCCGGGACCCAGTACTTC.

The rearrangement links TRBV12-3 or TRBV12-4 to TRBJ2-6, with D uncertain. V dropped 6 bases and J dropped 0 bases, with 6 bases sitting between them. The CDR3 is made up of 14 amino acids. The DNA of the CDR3 is TGTGCCAGCAGGCTAAGCTCTGGGGCCAACGTCCTGACTTTC. Its translation is CASRLSSGANVLTF.

The chain has TRBV5-1 and TRBJ2-7; D possibly uses TRBD1 or TRBD2 (5 bases each). V was shortened by 9 bases and J by 6 bases, with 22 bases between the two germline ends. From germline, CDR1 is SGHRS and CDR2 YFSETQ. The CDR3 is made up of 14 amino acids. The DNA for the CDR3 is TGCGCCACAAAACCGGGACCGACATCCGGCGAGCAGTACTTC. Protein sequence: CATKPGPTSGEQYF. Combining the CDR3 with reference TRBV5-1 and TRBJ2-7 gives the whole variable domain KAGVTQTPRYLIKTRGQQVTLSCSPISGHRSVSWYQQTPGQGLQFLFEYFSETQRNKGNFPGRFSGRQFSNSRSEMNVSTLELGDSALYLCATKPGPTSGEQYFGPGTRLTVT.

There are a few counts of this clonotype. The rearrangement uses TRBV20-1 and TRBJ2-3; perhaps TRBD2 as D (7 bases). Germline assignment: CDR1 DFQATT and CDR2 SNEGSKA (reference sequence). CDR3 length equals 15 residues. V lost 0 bases, J lost 4 bases, and 14 bases lay in between. CDR3 residues: CSARDYGGPSDTQYF. CDR3 DNA: TGCAGTGCTAGAGATTACGGGGGGCCTTCAGATACGCAGTATTTT.

This rearrangement joins TRBV20-1 to TRBJ1-1; D uncertain. The V gene's germline CDR1 is DFQATT and CDR2 SNEGSKA (reference sequence). The CDR3 covers 16 residues. Trimming shortened V by 0 bases and J by 1 base, and 15 bases separated the two germline ends. The CDR3 loop reads CSAREIYRSGNTEAFF. In nucleotides, the CDR3 is TGCAGTGCTAGAGAGATCTACAGATCGGGGAACACTGAAGCTTTCTTT.

The chain has TRBV6-5 and TRBJ1-5; D remains unclear. Per the germline V gene, CDR1 is MNHEY and CDR2 is SVGAGI. The CDR3 length is 12 residues. V shed 2 bases and J shed 7 bases, with 6 bases lying between them. The CDR3 region has the DNA TGTGCCAGCAGTTACGAGTTACAGCCCCAGCATTTT. Protein sequence: CASSYELQPQHF.

The CDR3 DNA sequence: TGTGCCAGCAGGGTCGGGACTAGCGGGAGATCGTCGGGCACAGATACGCAGTATTTT. Protein sequence: CASRVGTSGRSSGTDTQYF. The rearrangement joins TRBV7-9 to TRBJ2-3; TRBD2 matches at 14 bases. J lost 1 base, V lost 6 bases, and 12 bases had no gene match. Germline CDR1 reads SEHNR; CDR2 reads FQNEAQ (reference sequence). This CDR3 contains 19 residues.

J is TRBJ1-1 and V is TRBV27; D possibly corresponds to TRBD1 (6 bases). Trimming stripped 8 bases from V and 2 bases from J, with 18 bases between. Germline V gene data show CDR1 as MNHEY and CDR2 as SMNVEV (reference sequence). This CDR3 is built from 15 residues. This chain's CDR3 is CASGVPPGGNTEAFF. The DNA of the CDR3 is TGTGCCAGCGGGGTTCCTCCCGGGGGCAACACTGAAGCTTTCTTT.

V gene TRBV20-1 combines with J gene TRBJ2-1; 8 nucleotides agree with TRBD1. Looked up from germline, CDR1 is DFQATT and CDR2 is SNEGSKA (reference sequence). The ends lost 3 bases at V and 9 bases at J; junction bases unmatched: 10. The CDR3 length is 14 residues. The CDR3 sequence is CSASDPRTGTEQFF. CDR3 sequence (DNA): TGCAGTGCTAGCGATCCACGGACAGGGACTGAGCAGTTCTTC.

The chain is built from TRBV6-1 and TRBJ1-3; D uncertain. The CDR3 is 16 residues long. The germline V gene encodes CDR1 MNHNS and CDR2 SASEGT. Trimming pared 8 bases from V and 2 bases from J, leaving 19 bases between. DNA for the CDR3: TGTGCCAGCGCGGCCTCGATTCCTGGGGCTGGAAACACCATATATTTT. Amino acid sequence: CASAASIPGAGNTIYF.

V gene TRBV20-1 combines with J gene TRBJ1-5; possible D gene TRBD1, 5 bases. Germline assignment: CDR1 DFQATT and CDR2 SNEGSKA (reference sequence). The V and J ends lost 4 bases and 3 bases respectively, with 10 bases between them. This CDR3 region has 13 residues. The CDR3 loop is CSANRQHNQPQHF. The CDR3 nucleotides are TGCAGTGCTAATAGACAGCACAATCAGCCCCAGCATTTT.

The V and J genes are TRBV20-1 and TRBJ1-1, with D uncertain. This CDR3 comprises 13 residues. Trimming removed 2 bases at V and 3 bases at J, with 10 bases between. Germline-derived CDR1 and CDR2 are DFQATT and SNEGSKA (reference sequence). CDR3 DNA: TGCAGTGCTAGACCCGATTTGGACACTGAAGCTTTCTTT. This sequence encodes CSARPDLDTEAFF.

The chain uses TRBV11-2 and TRBJ1-6; D uncertain. Germline V gene data show CDR1 as SGHAT and CDR2 as FQNNGV. Trimming took 1 base from V and 10 from J, leaving 11 bases between them. The CDR3 spans 14 residues. CDR3 sequence: CASSLGSGGSPLHF. CDR3 bases: TGTGCCAGCAGCTTAGGTTCGGGAGGCTCACCCCTCCACTTT.

This clonotype was counted a few times. V gene TRBV20-1 combines with J gene TRBJ1-2; TRBD1 might be the D (6 bases). The germline V and J ends were trimmed by 0 bases and 9 bases, with 8 bases remaining between them. The CDR3 length is 11 residues. Germline CDR1 is DFQATT and CDR2 is SNEGSKA (reference sequence). The CDR3 is CSARDQGSYTF. The CDR3 DNA reads TGCAGTGCTAGAGATCAGGGGAGCTACACCTTC.

This sequence joins TRBV15 and TRBJ1-2, with 8 bases lining up with TRBD1. CDR1 LNHNV and CDR2 YYDKDF come from the germline V gene (reference sequence). There are 16 residues in the CDR3. V was clipped by 0 bases and J by 0 bases; unmatched bases: 3. The CDR3 is CATSRDRTGSNYGYTF. The CDR3 DNA reads TGTGCCACCAGCAGAGATCGGACAGGGTCTAACTATGGCTACACCTTC. Full variable domain (rest looked up from reference TRBV15 and TRBJ1-2): DAMVIQNPRYQVTQFGKPVTLSCSQTLNHNVMYWYQQKSSQAPKLLFHYYDKDFNNEADTPDNFQSRRPNTSFCFLDIRSPGLGDTAMYLCATSRDRTGSNYGYTFGSGTRLTVV.

V and J are TRBV7-2 and TRBJ1-6, with D unresolved. CDR1 is SGHTA and CDR2 is FQGNSA in the germline V gene. This CDR3 region has 11 residues. V shed 4 bases and J shed 8 bases, with 3 bases lying between them. The CDR3 DNA is TGTGCCAGCAGCTCCGATTCACCCCTCCACTTT. Encoded protein: CASSSDSPLHF.

The V and J genes are TRBV6-1 and TRBJ2-3, with D perhaps matching TRBD2 (5 bases). This CDR3 contains 15 residues. With 7 bases removed from V and 3 bases from J, the gap between germline ends came to 17 bases. Germline CDR1 and CDR2: MNHNS and SASEGT. CDR3 loop: CASIKAERATDTQYF. The DNA of the CDR3 is TGTGCCAGCATTAAGGCGGAGAGGGCGACAGATACGCAGTATTTT.

This sequence joins TRBV10-3 and TRBJ2-7; D ambiguous. Trimming took off 4 bases at V and 2 bases at J, with 9 bases between the two ends. The CDR3 sequence is 13 residues long. Germline V gene sequence: CDR1 ENHRY, CDR2 SYGVKD. In DNA form, the CDR3 reads TGTGCCATCAGTGTTGGGAATGCCTACGAGCAGTACTTC. This gives the protein CAISVGNAYEQYF.

The gene calls are TRBV6-1 and TRBJ1-5; 8 nucleotides line up with TRBD1. Germline V lookup: CDR1 MNHNS, CDR2 SASEGT. V trimming: 4 bases; J trimming: 6 bases; junction bases outside the gene matches: 2. CDR3 size: 13 residues. The CDR3 spells CASSAQGGQPQHF. CDR3 coding DNA: TGTGCCAGCAGTGCACAGGGGGGTCAGCCCCAGCATTTT.

V and J are TRBV7-2 and TRBJ2-1, with a weak D call TRBD2 (5 bases). With 5 bases removed from V and 8 bases from J, the gap between germline ends came to 19 bases. This CDR3 is 15 amino acids long. Germline lookup yields CDR1 SGHTA and CDR2 FQGNSA. The CDR3 DNA is TGTGCCAGCAGCATTACTAGAAACCCCTCTCATGAGCAGTTCTTC. It translates to CASSITRNPSHEQFF.

The CDR3 protein is CASSYGGGTGELFF. CDR3 DNA sequence: TGTGCCAGCAGTTACGGGGGTGGAACCGGGGAGCTGTTTTTT. The chain couples TRBV6-5 to TRBJ2-2, with D perhaps TRBD1 or TRBD2 (5 bases each). V lost 2 bases to trimming and J lost 5 bases, with 9 bases between them. Germline lookup yields CDR1 MNHEY and CDR2 SVGAGI. The CDR3 length is 14 residues.

This chain connects TRBV11-2 to TRBJ2-7; 8 positions agree with TRBD1. Per the germline V gene, CDR1 is SGHAT and CDR2 is FQNNGV. The CDR3 sequence is 14 residues long. With 1 base clipped from V and 6 bases from J, the junction kept 5 bases outside the gene matches. The CDR3 region is CASSLAQGAGEQYF. CDR3 nucleotide sequence: TGTGCCAGCAGCTTAGCTCAGGGGGCGGGCGAGCAGTACTTC.